A selection of T cell receptor beta chains follows, all from one sample in a study of cytomegalovirus exposure and HLA in healthy donors. Profiled with immunoSEQ multiplex PCR; TCRdb holds only in-frame clones, not every one. The table has around 70,000 clones, about 81% seen once. Sequences were obtained from PBMCs. The source is a human donor in good health. The CDR3 runs from the conserved cysteine through the conserved F or W. The D gene is left open where the match is weak. Where a row states a size, it is once, few, many or the class of an expanded clone; other rows omit it.

v_call	d_call	clone_size	j_call	cdr3_nt	cdr3_aa
TRBV6-5	NA	NA	TRBJ2-5	TGTGCCAGCAGTTACTCGACTGCGGGGACCCAGTACTTC	CASSYSTAGTQYF
TRBV6-1	NA	NA	TRBJ2-1	TGTGCCAGCAGTGCCCTACGGGGAACCTCCTACAATGAGCAGTTCTTC	CASSALRGTSYNEQFF
TRBV10-2	TRBD1	NA	TRBJ1-1	TGCGCCAGCAGACCTCCGGGACAGGGCACTGAAGCTTTCTTT	CASRPPGQGTEAFF
TRBV6-1	NA	few	TRBJ2-1	TGTGCCAGCAGTGAATGGGGAGAACAGACCTACAATGAGCAGTTCTTC	CASSEWGEQTYNEQFF
TRBV5-1	NA	NA	TRBJ1-4	TGCGCCAGCAGCTTGGACAGGGCAGGGGAAAAACTGTTTTTT	CASSLDRAGEKLFF
TRBV5-1	TRBD1	NA	TRBJ1-6	TGCGCCAGCAGCGACCCGGGACAGGGGTCCTATAATTCACCCCTCCACTTT	CASSDPGQGSYNSPLHF
TRBV25-1	TRBD1	NA	TRBJ1-1	TGTGCCAGCAGTGAATCCGCAGGGGGCGTTGAAGCTTTCTTT	CASSESAGGVEAFF
TRBV10-3	TRBD2	NA	TRBJ2-5	TGTGCCATCAAAGGGGCTAGCGGGGCAGGAGGGGAGACCCAGTACTTC	CAIKGASGAGGETQYF
TRBV15	TRBD2	once	TRBJ2-5	TGTGCCACCAGCAGAGAACCGGGCGGGGGGGCAGGGGAGACCCAGTACTTC	CATSREPGGGAGETQYF
TRBV11-2	TRBD2	once	TRBJ2-1	TGTGCCAGCAGCCGAAGCGGGGGGGCCGACAATGAGCAGTTCTTC	CASSRSGGADNEQFF
TRBV7-3	TRBD2	NA	TRBJ2-2	TGTGCCAGCAGCCCACGTGGAGCGGGGGGGAACACCGGGGAGCTGTTTTTT	CASSPRGAGGNTGELFF
TRBV25-1	TRBD1	NA	TRBJ1-6	TGTGCCAGCAGTGCCATCGGGACAGTATATTCACCCCTCCACTTT	CASSAIGTVYSPLHF
TRBV9	TRBD1	NA	TRBJ1-2	TGTGCCAGCAGCGTGGGACAGGGCGCGCCGCGTGGCTACACCTTC	CASSVGQGAPRGYTF
TRBV6-1	NA	NA	TRBJ1-1	TGTGCCAGCAGTGGGCGGGGCAGGGAGAACACTGAAGCTTTCTTT	CASSGRGRENTEAFF
TRBV6-1	TRBD1	NA	TRBJ1-1	TGTGCCATAAAGACTACAGGGGTTGACACTGAAGCTTTCTTT	CAIKTTGVDTEAFF
TRBV5-1	TRBD1	NA	TRBJ1-5	TGCGCCCCGATAGGGACAGGGTGGTGGCTGGGCAATCAGCCCCAGCATTTT	CAPIGTGWWLGNQPQHF
TRBV18	NA	NA	TRBJ1-5	TGTGCCAGCTCCCTAAGCCAGGGGCCCAATCAGCCCCAGCATTTT	CASSLSQGPNQPQHF
TRBV6-6	TRBD1	NA	TRBJ2-2	TGTGCCAGCAGTTACTTCGGACAGGGGGGCGGGGAGCTGTTTTTT	CASSYFGQGGGELFF
TRBV9	NA	NA	TRBJ2-3	TGTGCCAGCAGCGTAGGGGTAGGAGGGCGAAGCACAGATACGCAGTATTTT	CASSVGVGGRSTDTQYF
TRBV5-1	NA	few	TRBJ2-7	TGCGCCAGCAGCAGGGCCCCCGACAGCTACGAGCAGTACTTC	CASSRAPDSYEQYF
TRBV6-1	NA	NA	TRBJ2-5	TGTGCCAGCAGCCAAGGGGCAGGGGGGCACTTC	CASSQGAGGHF
TRBV10-2	TRBD1	NA	TRBJ2-7	TGCGCCAGCAGGGATCCCGGGACAGGGGACTACGAGCAGTACTTC	CASRDPGTGDYEQYF
TRBV5-1	NA	NA	TRBJ1-6	TGCGCCAGCAGCACCGGGACAACTAATCCACCCCTCCACTTT	CASSTGTTNPPLHF
TRBV28	TRBD1	NA	TRBJ2-5	TGTGCCAGCAGTTCCCCGACAGGGCAAGAGACCCAGTACTTC	CASSSPTGQETQYF
TRBV25-1	TRBD2	few	TRBJ2-7	TGTGCCAGCAGTGAAGGCGGGCGGGGGGGGGAGCAGTACTTC	CASSEGGRGGEQYF
TRBV19	TRBD1	once	TRBJ2-1	TGTGCCAGTACTCGGACAGGGTATGAGCAGTTCTTC	CASTRTGYEQFF
TRBV5-4	NA	NA	TRBJ2-3	TGTGCCAGCAGCTTGACTAGTACAGATACGCAGTATTTT	CASSLTSTDTQYF
TRBV28	NA	few	TRBJ2-7	TGTGCCAGCAGTTCGATCCAGGGGGGCCACGAGCAGTACTTC	CASSSIQGGHEQYF
TRBV6-5	NA	few	TRBJ1-1	TGTGCCAGCAGTAGTGGTGGGGGGGCTTTCTTT	CASSSGGGAFF
TRBV5-1	TRBD2	NA	TRBJ2-5	TGCGCCAGCAGCCCGGCGACTAGCGGGGTCGAGACCCAGTACTTC	CASSPATSGVETQYF
TRBV7-9	TRBD1	NA	TRBJ1-4	TGTGCCAGCAGCTCGGACCGGGACAGTGAAAAACTGTTTTTT	CASSSDRDSEKLFF
TRBV2	NA	once	TRBJ2-7	TGTGCCAGCAACCCTCCGGGGTCCGAGCAGTACTTC	CASNPPGSEQYF
TRBV10-3	NA	NA	TRBJ2-3	TGTGCCACCGGGGGAGTGGGGGGGCCAGGGCACACAGATACGCAGTATTTT	CATGGVGGPGHTDTQYF
TRBV2	TRBD2	NA	TRBJ2-1	TGTGCCAGCAGTGACCCTAGCGGGGGGGCCTACAATGAGCAGTTCTTC	CASSDPSGGAYNEQFF
TRBV29-1	NA	NA	TRBJ2-3	TGCAGCGTTGTTAGAGATACGCAGTATTTT	CSVVRDTQYF
TRBV6-6	NA	NA	TRBJ2-7	TGTGCCAGCAGCCCCGGGTCCTACGAGCAGTACTTC	CASSPGSYEQYF
TRBV7-2	NA	NA	TRBJ2-7	TGTGCCAGCAGCCCACAAGGACTACCCAGGGTCTTCGAGCAGTACTTC	CASSPQGLPRVFEQYF
TRBV11-1	NA	NA	TRBJ2-1	TGTGCCAGCGGGGGGTTCGATTGGGAGCAGTTCTTC	CASGGFDWEQFF
TRBV27	TRBD1	NA	TRBJ1-2	TGTGCCAGCACCCCGACAGGGCTCGCCTATGGCTACACCTTC	CASTPTGLAYGYTF
TRBV7-2	NA	NA	TRBJ1-2	TGTGCCAGCAGCCCTAGTTCGGGGAACTATGGCTACACCTTC	CASSPSSGNYGYTF
TRBV7-3	TRBD1	NA	TRBJ1-2	TGTGCCAGCAGCTTAACGCCGGGTTCAGGGGGCTACCCCTTC	CASSLTPGSGGYPF
TRBV5-6	TRBD1	NA	TRBJ2-7	TGTGCCAGCAGCTTTCCTCCGGGACAGGGCCCCTACGAGCAGTACTTC	CASSFPPGQGPYEQYF